The sequence of this TCR beta chain was determined in a study of cytomegalovirus exposure and HLA in healthy donors. Findings of the study overall: Overall, approximately 180 TCR beta chains were annotated as cytomegalovirus-associated. It was reportedly the case that the classifier diagnosed cytomegalovirus status with high specificity and sensitivity. TCR beta V segments were, for the most part, productive about 87% or about 30% of the time in an earlier analysis.

This clone was recorded once. Its antigen remains unknown. Use of 60 Vbeta and 13 Jbeta primers characterized the PCR. Repertoires were generated with immunoSEQ multiplex PCR, while TCRdb's copy carries only in-frame clones and drops some. Here the sample spans under 200,000 clones, roughly 85% being singletons. CDR1 and CDR2 (germline): SGHVS, FNYEAQ. The ends lost 5 bases at V and 6 bases at J; junction bases unmatched: 12. The CDR3 extends over 16 amino acids. The gene calls are TRBV7-6 and TRBJ2-3, with TRBD1 identical over 9 bases. The sequence was collected from a man aged 18 to 29 in good health and CMV-seropositive. The sequenced material came from PBMCs. CDR3 protein: CASSRVGQGLSDTQYF. The CDR3 region has the DNA TGTGCCAGCAGCCGTGTCGGACAGGGGCTATCTGATACGCAGTATTTT.